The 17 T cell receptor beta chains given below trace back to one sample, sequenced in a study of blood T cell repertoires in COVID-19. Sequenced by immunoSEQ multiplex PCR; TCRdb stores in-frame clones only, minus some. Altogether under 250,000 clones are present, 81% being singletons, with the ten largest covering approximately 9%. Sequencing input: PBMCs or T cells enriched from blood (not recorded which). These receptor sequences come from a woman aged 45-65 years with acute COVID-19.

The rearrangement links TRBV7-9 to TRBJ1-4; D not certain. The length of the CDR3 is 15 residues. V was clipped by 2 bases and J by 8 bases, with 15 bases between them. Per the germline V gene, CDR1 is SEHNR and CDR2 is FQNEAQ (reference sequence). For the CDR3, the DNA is TGTGCCAGCAGCTTATCCAGGACCGGAGGGGAAAAACTGTTTTTT. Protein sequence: CASSLSRTGGEKLFF. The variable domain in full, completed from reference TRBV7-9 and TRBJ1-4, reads DTGVSQNPRHKITKRGQNVTFRCDPISEHNRLYWYRQTLGQGPEFLTYFQNEAQLEKSRLLSDRFSAERPKGSFSTLEIQRTEQGDSAMYLCASSLSRTGGEKLFFGSGTQLSVL.

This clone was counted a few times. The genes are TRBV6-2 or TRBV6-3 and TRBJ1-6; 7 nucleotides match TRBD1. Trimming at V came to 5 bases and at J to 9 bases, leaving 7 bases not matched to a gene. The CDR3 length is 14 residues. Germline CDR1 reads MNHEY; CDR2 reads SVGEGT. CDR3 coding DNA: TGTGCCAGCAGTATAACAGGGGAGGCTTCACCCCTCCACTTT. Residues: CASSITGEASPLHF.

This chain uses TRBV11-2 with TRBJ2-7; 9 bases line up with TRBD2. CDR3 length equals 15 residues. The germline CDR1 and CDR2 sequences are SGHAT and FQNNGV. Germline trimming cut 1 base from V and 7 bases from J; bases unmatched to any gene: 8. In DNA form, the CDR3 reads TGTGCCAGCAGCTTAGTTCTGGCGGGAGGGAGGGAGCAGTACTTC. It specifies CASSLVLAGGREQYF.

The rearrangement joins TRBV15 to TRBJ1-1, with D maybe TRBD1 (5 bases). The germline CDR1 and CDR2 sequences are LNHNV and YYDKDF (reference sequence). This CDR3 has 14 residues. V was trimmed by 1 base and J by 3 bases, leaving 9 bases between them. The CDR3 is CATSRGVGDTEAFF. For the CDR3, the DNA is TGTGCCACCAGCAGAGGGGTAGGGGACACTGAAGCTTTCTTT.

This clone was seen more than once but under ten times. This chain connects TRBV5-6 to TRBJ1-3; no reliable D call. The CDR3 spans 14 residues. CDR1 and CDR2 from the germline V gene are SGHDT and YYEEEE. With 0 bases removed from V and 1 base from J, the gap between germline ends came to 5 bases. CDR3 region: CASSLAESGNTIYF. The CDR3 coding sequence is TGTGCCAGCAGCTTGGCAGAATCTGGAAACACCATATATTTT.

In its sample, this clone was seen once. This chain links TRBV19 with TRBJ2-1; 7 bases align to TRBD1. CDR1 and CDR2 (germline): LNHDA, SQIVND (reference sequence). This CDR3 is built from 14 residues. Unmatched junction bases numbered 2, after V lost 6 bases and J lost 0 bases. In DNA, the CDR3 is TGTGCCAGTAGACAGGGGAGCTCCTACAATGAGCAGTTCTTC. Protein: CASRQGSSYNEQFF.

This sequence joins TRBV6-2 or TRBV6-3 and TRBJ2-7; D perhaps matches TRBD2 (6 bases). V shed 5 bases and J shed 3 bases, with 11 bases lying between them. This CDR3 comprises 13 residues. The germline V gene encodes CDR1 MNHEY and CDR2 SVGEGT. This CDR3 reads CASSRSGRYEQYF. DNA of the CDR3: TGTGCCAGCAGTCGGAGCGGGCGCTACGAGCAGTACTTC.

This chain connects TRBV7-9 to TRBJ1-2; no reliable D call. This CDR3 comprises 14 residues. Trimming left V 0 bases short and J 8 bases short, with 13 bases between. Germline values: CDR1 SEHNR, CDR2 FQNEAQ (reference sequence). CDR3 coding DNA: TGTGCCAGCAGCTTAGCGGCGGGATACGGGGGCTACACCTTC. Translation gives CASSLAAGYGGYTF.

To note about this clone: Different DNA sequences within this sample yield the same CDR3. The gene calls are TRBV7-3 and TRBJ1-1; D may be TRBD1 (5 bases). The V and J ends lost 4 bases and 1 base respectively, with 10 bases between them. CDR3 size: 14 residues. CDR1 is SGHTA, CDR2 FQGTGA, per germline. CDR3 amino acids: CASSSGQGNTEAFF. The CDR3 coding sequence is TGTGCCAGCAGCTCTGGGCAGGGGAACACTGAAGCTTTCTTT.

The CDR3 DNA follows: TGTGCCAGCAGTGAACCCCTCCAGCCCCAGCATTTT. It is translated as CASSEPLQPQHF. J is TRBJ1-5 and V is TRBV6-1; no clear D gene. The germline V gene encodes CDR1 MNHNS and CDR2 SASEGT. V was trimmed by 2 bases and J by 7 bases, leaving 6 bases between them. There are 12 residues in the CDR3.

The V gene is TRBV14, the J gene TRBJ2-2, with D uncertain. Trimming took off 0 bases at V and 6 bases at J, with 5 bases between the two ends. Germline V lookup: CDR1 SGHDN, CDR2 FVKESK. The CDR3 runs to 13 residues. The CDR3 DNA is TGTGCCAGCAGCCAAGAGTTCGCCGGGGAGCTGTTTTTT. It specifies CASSQEFAGELFF.

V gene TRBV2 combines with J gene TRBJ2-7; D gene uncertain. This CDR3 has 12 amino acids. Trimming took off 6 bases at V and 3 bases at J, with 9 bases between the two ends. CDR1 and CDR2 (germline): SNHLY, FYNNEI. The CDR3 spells CASRQYNYEQYF. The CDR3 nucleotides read TGTGCCAGCAGACAATATAACTACGAGCAGTACTTC. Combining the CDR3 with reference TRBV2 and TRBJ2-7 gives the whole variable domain EPEVTQTPSHQVTQMGQEVILRCVPISNHLYFYWYRQILGQKVEFLVSFYNNEISEKSEIFDDQFSVERPDGSNFTLKIRSTKLEDSAMYFCASRQYNYEQYFGPGTRLTVT.

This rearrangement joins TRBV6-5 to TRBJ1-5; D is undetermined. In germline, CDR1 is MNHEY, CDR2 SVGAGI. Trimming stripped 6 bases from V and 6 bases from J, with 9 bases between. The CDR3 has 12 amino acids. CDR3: CASRRVGQPQHF. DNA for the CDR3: TGTGCCAGCAGACGGGTGGGTCAGCCCCAGCATTTT.

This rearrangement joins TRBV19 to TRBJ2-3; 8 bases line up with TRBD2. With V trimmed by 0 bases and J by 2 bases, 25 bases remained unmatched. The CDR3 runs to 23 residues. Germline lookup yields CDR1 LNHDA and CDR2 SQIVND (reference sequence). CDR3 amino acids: CASSIDNSPPGLVFSSFTDTQYF. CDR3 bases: TGTGCCAGTAGTATAGACAACTCTCCTCCGGGACTAGTCTTTTCCTCTTTCACAGATACGCAGTATTTT. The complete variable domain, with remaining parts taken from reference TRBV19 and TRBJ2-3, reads DGGITQSPKYLFRKEGQNVTLSCEQNLNHDAMYWYRQDPGQGLRLIYYSQIVNDFQKGDIAEGYSVSREKKESFPLTVTSAQKNPTAFYLCASSIDNSPPGLVFSSFTDTQYFGPGTRLTVL.

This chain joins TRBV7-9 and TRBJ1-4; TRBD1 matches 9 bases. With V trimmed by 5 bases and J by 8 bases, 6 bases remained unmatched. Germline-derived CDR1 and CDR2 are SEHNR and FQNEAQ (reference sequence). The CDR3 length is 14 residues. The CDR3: CASSRQGGGEKLFF. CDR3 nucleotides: TGTGCCAGCAGCAGACAGGGGGGCGGCGAAAAACTGTTTTTT.

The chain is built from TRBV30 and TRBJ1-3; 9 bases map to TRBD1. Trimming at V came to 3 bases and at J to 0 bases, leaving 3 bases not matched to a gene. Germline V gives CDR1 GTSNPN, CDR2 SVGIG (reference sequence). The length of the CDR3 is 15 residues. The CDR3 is CAWRGQGISGNTIYF. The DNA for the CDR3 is TGTGCCTGGAGGGGACAGGGAATCTCTGGAAACACCATATATTTT.

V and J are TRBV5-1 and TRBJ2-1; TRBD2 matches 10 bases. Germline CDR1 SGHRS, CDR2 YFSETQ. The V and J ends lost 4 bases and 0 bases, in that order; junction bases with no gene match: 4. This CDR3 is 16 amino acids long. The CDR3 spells CASSQPSGSSYNEQFF. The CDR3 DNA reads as TGCGCCAGCAGCCAGCCTAGCGGGAGCTCCTACAATGAGCAGTTCTTC.